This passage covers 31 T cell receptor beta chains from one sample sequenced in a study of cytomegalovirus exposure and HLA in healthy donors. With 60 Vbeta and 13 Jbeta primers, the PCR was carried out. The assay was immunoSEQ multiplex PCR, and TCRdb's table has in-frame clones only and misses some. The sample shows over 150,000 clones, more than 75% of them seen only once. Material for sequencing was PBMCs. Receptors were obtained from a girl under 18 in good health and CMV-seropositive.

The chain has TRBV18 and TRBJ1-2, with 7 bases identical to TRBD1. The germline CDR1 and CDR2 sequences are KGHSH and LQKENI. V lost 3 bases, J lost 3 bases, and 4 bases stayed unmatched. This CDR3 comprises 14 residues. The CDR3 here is CASSPPQGDYGYTF. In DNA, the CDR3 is TGTGCCAGCTCACCCCCTCAGGGGGACTATGGCTACACCTTC.

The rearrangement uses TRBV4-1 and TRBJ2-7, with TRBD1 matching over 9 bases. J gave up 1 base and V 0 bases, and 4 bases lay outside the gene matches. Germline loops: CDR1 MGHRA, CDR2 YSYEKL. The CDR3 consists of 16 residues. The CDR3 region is CASSQDTGTGSYEQYF. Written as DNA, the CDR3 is TGCGCCAGCAGCCAAGATACGGGGACAGGGTCCTACGAGCAGTACTTC.

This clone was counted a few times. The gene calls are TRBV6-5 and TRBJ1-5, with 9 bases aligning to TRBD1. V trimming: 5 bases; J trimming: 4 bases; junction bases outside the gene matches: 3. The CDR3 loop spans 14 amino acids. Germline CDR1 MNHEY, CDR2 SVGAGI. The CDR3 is CASSGQGRNQPQHF. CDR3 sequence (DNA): TGTGCCAGCAGTGGACAGGGGAGGAATCAGCCCCAGCATTTT.

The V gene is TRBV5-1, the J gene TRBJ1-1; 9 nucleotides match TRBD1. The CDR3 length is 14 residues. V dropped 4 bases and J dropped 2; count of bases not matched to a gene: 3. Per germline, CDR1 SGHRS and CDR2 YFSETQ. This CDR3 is CASSLQGANTEAFF. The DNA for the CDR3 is TGCGCCAGCAGCCTACAGGGGGCCAACACTGAAGCTTTCTTT. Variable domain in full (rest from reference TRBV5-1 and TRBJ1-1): KAGVTQTPRYLIKTRGQQVTLSCSPISGHRSVSWYQQTPGQGLQFLFEYFSETQRNKGNFPGRFSGRQFSNSRSEMNVSTLELGDSALYLCASSLQGANTEAFFGQGTRLTVV.

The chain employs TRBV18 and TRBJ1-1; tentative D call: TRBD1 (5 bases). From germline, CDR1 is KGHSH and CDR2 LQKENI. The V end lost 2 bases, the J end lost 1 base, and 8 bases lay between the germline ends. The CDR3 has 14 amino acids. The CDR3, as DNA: TGTGCCAGCTCACCAAGACAGCCGAACACTGAAGCTTTCTTT. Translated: CASSPRQPNTEAFF.

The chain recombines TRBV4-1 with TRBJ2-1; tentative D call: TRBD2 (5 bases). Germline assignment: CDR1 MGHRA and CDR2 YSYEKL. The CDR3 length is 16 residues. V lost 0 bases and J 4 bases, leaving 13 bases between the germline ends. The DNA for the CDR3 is TGCGCCAGCAGCCAAGATTACCCCGGGATTTACAATGAGCAGTTCTTC. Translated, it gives CASSQDYPGIYNEQFF.

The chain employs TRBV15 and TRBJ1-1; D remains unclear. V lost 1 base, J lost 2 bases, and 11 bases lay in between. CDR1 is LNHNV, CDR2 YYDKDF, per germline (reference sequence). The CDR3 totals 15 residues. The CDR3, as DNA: TGTGCCACCAGCAGAGGTTCTGGCGGAAACACTGAAGCTTTCTTT. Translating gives CATSRGSGGNTEAFF.

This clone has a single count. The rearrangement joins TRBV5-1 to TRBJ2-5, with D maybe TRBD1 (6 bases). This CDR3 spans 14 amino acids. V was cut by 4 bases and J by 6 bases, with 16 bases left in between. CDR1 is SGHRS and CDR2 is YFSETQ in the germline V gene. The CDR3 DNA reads TGCGCCAGCAGCCCCGTCAGGGGCGAGCAGACCCAGTACTTC. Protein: CASSPVRGEQTQYF.

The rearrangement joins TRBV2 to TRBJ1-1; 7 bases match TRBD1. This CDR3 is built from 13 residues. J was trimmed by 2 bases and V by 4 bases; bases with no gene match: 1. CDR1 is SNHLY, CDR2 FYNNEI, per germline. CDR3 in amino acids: CASSGDSNTEAFF. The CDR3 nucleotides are TGTGCCAGCAGTGGGGACAGTAACACTGAAGCTTTCTTT.

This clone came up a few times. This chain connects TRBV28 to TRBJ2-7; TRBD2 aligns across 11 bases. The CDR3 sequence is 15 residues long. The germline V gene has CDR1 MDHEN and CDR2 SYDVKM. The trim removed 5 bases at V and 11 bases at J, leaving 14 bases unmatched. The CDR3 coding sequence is TGTGCCAGCAGTACGCCACTAGCGGGAGTGGGGTTGGAGTACTTC. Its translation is CASSTPLAGVGLEYF. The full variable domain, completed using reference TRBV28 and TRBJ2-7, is DVKVTQSSRYLVKRTGEKVFLECVQDMDHENMFWYRQDPGLGLRLIYFSYDVKMKEKGDIPEGYSVSREKKERFSLILESASTNQTSMYLCASSTPLAGVGLEYFGPGTRLTVT.

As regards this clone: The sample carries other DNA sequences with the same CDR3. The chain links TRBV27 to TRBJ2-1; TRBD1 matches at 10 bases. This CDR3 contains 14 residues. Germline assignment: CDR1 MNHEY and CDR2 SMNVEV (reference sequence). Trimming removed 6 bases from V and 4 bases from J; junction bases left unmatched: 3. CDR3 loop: CASSWDRGYNEQFF. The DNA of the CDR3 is TGTGCCAGCAGCTGGGACAGGGGTTACAATGAGCAGTTCTTC.

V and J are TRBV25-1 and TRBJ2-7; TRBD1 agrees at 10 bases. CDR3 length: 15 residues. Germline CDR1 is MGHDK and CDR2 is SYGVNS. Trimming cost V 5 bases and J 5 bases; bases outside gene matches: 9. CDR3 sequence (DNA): TGTGCCAGCAGTTCGTGGGACAGGGGAATGGACGAGCAGTACTTC. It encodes CASSSWDRGMDEQYF.

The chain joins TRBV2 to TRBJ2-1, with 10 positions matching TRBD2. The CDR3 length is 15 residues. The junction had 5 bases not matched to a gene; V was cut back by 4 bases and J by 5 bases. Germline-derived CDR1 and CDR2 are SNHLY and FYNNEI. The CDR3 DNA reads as TGTGCCAGCAGTGTACTAGGACTAGCGGACAATGAGCAGTTCTTC. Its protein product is CASSVLGLADNEQFF.

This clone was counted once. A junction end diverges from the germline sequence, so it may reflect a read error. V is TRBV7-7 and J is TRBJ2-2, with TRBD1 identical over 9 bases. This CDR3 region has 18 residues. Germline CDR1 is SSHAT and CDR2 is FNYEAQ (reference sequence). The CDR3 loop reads CASSLGTGGLWEAGELFF. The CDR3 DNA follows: TGTGCTAGCAGCTTAGGAACAGGGGGCCTTTGGGAGGCCGGGGAGCTGTTTTTT.

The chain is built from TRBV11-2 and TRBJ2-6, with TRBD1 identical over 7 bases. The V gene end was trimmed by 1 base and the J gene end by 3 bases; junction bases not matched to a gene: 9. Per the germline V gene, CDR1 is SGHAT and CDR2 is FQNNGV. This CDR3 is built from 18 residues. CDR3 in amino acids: CASSLVPAGGVGANVLTF. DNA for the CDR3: TGTGCCAGCAGCTTAGTCCCCGCAGGGGGAGTTGGGGCCAACGTCCTGACTTTC.

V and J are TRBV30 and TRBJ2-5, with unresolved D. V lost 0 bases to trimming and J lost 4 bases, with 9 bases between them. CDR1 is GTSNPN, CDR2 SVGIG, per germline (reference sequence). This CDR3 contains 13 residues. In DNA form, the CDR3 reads TGTGCCTGGAGTGTACGAACGGGAGAGACCCAGTACTTC. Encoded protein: CAWSVRTGETQYF.

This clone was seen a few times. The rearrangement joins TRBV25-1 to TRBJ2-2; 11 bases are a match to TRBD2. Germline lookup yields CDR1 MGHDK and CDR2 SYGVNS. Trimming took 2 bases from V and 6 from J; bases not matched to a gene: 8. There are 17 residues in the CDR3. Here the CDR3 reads CASSEIVAGGGAGELFF. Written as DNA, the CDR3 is TGTGCCAGCAGTGAAATTGTAGCGGGAGGGGGTGCCGGGGAGCTGTTTTTT.

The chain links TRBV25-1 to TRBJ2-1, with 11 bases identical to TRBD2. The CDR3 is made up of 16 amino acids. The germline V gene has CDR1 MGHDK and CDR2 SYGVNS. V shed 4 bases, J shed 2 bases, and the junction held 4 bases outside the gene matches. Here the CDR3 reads CASSGTLAGAYNEQFF. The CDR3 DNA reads TGTGCCAGCAGTGGGACACTAGCGGGAGCCTACAATGAGCAGTTCTTC.

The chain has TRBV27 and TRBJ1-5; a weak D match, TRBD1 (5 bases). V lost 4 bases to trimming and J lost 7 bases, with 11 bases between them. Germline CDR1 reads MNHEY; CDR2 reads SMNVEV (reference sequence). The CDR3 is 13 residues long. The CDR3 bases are TGTGCCAGCAGTTCGGGGGTCGGCCAGCCCCAGCATTTT. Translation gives CASSSGVGQPQHF.

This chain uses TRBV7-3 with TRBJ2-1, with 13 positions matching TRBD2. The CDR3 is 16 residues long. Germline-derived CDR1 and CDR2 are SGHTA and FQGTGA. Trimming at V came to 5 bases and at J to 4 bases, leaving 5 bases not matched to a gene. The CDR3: CASSRLAGGPYNEQFF. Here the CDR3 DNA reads TGTGCCAGCAGCCGACTAGCGGGGGGACCTTACAATGAGCAGTTCTTC.

The CDR3 is CASSPRGRNTEAFF. In nucleotides, the CDR3 is TGCGCCAGCAGCCCCAGGGGGCGAAACACTGAAGCTTTCTTT. The V and J genes are TRBV5-1 and TRBJ1-1; 8 nucleotides agree with TRBD1. Trimming cost V 4 bases and J 2 bases; bases outside gene matches: 4. CDR1 and CDR2 (germline): SGHRS, YFSETQ. The CDR3 has 14 amino acids.

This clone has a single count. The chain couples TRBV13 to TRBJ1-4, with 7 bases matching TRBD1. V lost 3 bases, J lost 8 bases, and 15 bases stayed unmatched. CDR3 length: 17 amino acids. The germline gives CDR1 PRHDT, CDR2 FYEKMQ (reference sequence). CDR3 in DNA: TGTGCCAGCAGCTTCCGGGACAGCGAATGGGGGTTGGAAAAACTGTTTTTT. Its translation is CASSFRDSEWGLEKLFF.

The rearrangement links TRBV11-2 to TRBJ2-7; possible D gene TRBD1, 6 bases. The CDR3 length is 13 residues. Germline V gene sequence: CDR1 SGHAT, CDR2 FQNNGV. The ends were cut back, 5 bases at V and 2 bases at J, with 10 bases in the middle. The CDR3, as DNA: TGTGCCAGCAGCCGACAGGACGCCTACGAGCAGTACTTC. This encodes CASSRQDAYEQYF.

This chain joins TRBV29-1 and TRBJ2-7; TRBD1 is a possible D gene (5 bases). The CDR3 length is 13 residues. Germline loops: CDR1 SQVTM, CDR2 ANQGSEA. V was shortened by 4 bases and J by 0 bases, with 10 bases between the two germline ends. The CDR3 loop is CSVGRQPSYEQYF. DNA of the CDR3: TGCAGCGTTGGAAGACAGCCCTCCTACGAGCAGTACTTC.

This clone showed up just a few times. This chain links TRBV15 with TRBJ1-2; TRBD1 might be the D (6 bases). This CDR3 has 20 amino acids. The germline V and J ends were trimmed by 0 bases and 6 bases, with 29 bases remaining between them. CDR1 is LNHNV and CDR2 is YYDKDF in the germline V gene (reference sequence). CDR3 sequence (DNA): TGTGCCACCAGCAGAGATTTAGCCAACCCGTCAGGGGCGCCCTCAGATGGCTACACCTTC. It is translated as CATSRDLANPSGAPSDGYTF. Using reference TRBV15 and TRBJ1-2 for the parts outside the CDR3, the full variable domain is DAMVIQNPRYQVTQFGKPVTLSCSQTLNHNVMYWYQQKSSQAPKLLFHYYDKDFNNEADTPDNFQSRRPNTSFCFLDIRSPGLGDTAMYLCATSRDLANPSGAPSDGYTFGSGTRLTVV.

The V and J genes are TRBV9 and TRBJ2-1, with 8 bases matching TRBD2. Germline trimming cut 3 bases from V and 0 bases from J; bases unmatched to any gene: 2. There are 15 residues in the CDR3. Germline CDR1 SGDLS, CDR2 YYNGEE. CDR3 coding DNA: TGTGCCAGCAGCGAGAGCGGGAGCTCCTACAATGAGCAGTTCTTC. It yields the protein CASSESGSSYNEQFF.

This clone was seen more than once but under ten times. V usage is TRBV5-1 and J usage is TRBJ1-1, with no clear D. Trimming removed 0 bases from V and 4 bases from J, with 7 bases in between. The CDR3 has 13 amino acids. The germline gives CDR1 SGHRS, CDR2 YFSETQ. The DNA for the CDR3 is TGCGCCAGCAGCTTGGTAACCAGCACTGAAGCTTTCTTT. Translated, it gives CASSLVTSTEAFF.

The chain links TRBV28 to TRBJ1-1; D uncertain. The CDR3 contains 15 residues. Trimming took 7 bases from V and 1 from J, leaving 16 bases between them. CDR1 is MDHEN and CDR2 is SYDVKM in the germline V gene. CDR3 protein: CASTQTGLWNTEAFF. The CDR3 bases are TGTGCCAGCACCCAAACCGGTCTCTGGAACACTGAAGCTTTCTTT.

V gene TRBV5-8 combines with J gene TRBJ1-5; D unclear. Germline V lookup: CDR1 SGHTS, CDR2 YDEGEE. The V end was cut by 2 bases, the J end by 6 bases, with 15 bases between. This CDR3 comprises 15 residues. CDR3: CASSFDLRVGQPQHF. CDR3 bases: TGTGCCAGCAGCTTCGATTTGAGGGTTGGTCAGCCCCAGCATTTT.

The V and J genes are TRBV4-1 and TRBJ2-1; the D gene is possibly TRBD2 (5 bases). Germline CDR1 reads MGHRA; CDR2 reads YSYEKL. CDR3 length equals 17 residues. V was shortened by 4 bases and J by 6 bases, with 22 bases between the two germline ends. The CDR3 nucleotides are TGCGCCAGCAGCCTCATGCGTGGGTGGGAGAAGGGCAATGAGCAGTTCTTC. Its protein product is CASSLMRGWEKGNEQFF.

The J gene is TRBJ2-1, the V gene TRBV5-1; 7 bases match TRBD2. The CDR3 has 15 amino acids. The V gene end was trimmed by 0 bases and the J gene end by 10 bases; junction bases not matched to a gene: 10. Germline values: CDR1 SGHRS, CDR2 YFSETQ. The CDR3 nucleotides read TGCGCCAGCAGCTTGGGAGGTGGGGCCGGGAGGGAGCAGTTCTTC. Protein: CASSLGGGAGREQFF.